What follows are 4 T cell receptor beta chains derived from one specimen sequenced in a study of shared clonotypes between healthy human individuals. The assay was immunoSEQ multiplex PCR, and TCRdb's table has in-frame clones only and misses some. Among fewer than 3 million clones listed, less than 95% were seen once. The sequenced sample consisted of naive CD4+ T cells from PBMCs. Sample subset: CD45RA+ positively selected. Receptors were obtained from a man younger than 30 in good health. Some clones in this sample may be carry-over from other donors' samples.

CDR3 sequence: CATRAGGVRETQYF. In nucleotides, the CDR3 is TGTGCTACTCGCGCGGGTGGGGTGCGAGAGACCCAGTACTTC. The V call is TRBV28, the J call TRBJ2-5; maybe TRBD2 (5 bases). The CDR3 loop spans 14 amino acids. In germline, CDR1 is MDHEN, CDR2 SYDVKM.

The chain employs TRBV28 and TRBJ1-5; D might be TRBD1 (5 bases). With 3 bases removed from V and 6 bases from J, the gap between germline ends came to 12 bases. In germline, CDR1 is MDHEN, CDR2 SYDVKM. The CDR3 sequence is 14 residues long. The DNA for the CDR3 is TGTGCCAGCAGTTTTAGAAGGGGCATTCAGCCCCAGCATTTT. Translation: CASSFRRGIQPQHF. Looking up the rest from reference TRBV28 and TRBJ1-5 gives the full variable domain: DVKVTQSSRYLVKRTGEKVFLECVQDMDHENMFWYRQDPGLGLRLIYFSYDVKMKEKGDIPEGYSVSREKKERFSLILESASTNQTSMYLCASSFRRGIQPQHFGDGTRLSIL.

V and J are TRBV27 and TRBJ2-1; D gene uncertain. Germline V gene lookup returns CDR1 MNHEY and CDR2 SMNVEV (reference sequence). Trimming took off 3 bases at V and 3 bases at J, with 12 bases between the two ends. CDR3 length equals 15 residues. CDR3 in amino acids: CASSFGVAYYNEQFF. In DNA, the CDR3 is TGTGCCAGCAGTTTTGGGGTGGCCTACTACAATGAGCAGTTCTTC.

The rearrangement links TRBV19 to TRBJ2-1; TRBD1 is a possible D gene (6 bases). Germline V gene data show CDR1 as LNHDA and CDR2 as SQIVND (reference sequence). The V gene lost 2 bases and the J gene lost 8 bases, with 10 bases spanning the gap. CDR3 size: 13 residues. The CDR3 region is CASSITGPHEQFF. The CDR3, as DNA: TGTGCCAGTAGTATAACAGGGCCCCATGAGCAGTTCTTC.